Shown below are 2 T cell receptor beta chains from a single sample sequenced in a study of cytomegalovirus exposure and HLA in healthy donors. Primers included in the PCR were 60 Vbeta and 13 Jbeta primers. The method was immunoSEQ multiplex PCR; TCRdb's version includes in-frame clones alone and lacks a portion of them. The sample includes roughly 170,000 clones, around 81% of them seen just once. Specimen: PBMCs. The receptors were sampled from a woman under 40 in good health and CMV-seronegative.

V is TRBV6-4 and J is TRBJ2-3; 8 nucleotides match TRBD2. The junction had 5 bases not matched to a gene; V was cut back by 6 bases and J by 6 bases. CDR1 is MRHNA, CDR2 SNTAGT, per germline. This CDR3 is built from 13 residues. The DNA for the CDR3 is TGTGCCAGCAGCCGGACTAGCATCGATACGCAGTATTTT. Translating gives CASSRTSIDTQYF.

The V and J genes are TRBV19 and TRBJ2-7; 9 bases line up with TRBD2. This CDR3 has 13 amino acids. The V and J ends lost 8 bases and 4 bases, in that order; junction bases with no gene match: 6. CDR1 and CDR2 from the germline V gene are LNHDA and SQIVND (reference sequence). CDR3 protein: CASARTSVYEQYF. CDR3 nucleotide sequence: TGTGCCAGTGCACGGACTAGCGTGTACGAGCAGTACTTC. The full variable domain, rest sourced from reference TRBV19 and TRBJ2-7, is DGGITQSPKYLFRKEGQNVTLSCEQNLNHDAMYWYRQDPGQGLRLIYYSQIVNDFQKGDIAEGYSVSREKKESFPLTVTSAQKNPTAFYLCASARTSVYEQYFGPGTRLTVT.